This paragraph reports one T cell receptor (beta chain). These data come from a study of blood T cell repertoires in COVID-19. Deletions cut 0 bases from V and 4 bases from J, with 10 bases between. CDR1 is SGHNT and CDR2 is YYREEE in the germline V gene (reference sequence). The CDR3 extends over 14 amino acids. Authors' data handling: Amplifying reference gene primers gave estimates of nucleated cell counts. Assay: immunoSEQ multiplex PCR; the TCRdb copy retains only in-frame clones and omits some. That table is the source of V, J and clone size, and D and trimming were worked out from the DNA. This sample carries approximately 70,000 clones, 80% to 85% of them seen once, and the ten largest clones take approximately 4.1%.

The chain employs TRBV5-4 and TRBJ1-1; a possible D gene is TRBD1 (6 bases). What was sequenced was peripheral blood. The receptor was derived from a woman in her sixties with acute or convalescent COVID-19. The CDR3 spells CASSLVRGRTEAFF. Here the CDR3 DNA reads TGTGCCAGCAGCTTGGTCAGGGGACGCACTGAAGCTTTCTTT.